This TCR beta chain was identified in a study of blood T cells in healthy people across ages. The length of the CDR3 is 13 residues. The germline gives CDR1 DFQATT, CDR2 SNEGSKA (reference sequence). Between the trimmed V and J ends, which lost 0 bases and 6 bases, there was a span of 11 bases. Next came a second PCR, run for 7 to 11 cycles, which used a sample-barcoded 5' primer along with a J-beta primer mix. TCRdb passed the 5' RACE reads through MiXCR, listing each CDR3 protein once. The sample lists around 600,000 distinct CDR3 sequences, 40% to 50% seen once, with around 25% in the top ten. The rearrangement joins TRBV20-1 to TRBJ1-2; D is uncertain. This TCR derives from a man at least 80 years old in good health. Sequencing was performed on blood. Here the CDR3 DNA reads TGCAGTGCTAGAGATGGTAGAGCGGATGGCTACACCTTC. This encodes CSARDGRADGYTF.